This TCR beta chain is from a study of cytomegalovirus exposure and HLA in healthy donors. 13 Jbeta primers and 60 Vbeta primers were used for the PCR. TCRdb keeps only in-frame clones here, not all; method: immunoSEQ multiplex PCR. The sample holds 100,000 to 150,000 clones, around 80% seen once. Trimming stripped 1 base from V and 7 bases from J, with 5 bases between. CDR1 is SGHDT, CDR2 YYEEEE, per germline. The CDR3 spans 11 residues. The TCR sequence derives from a boy aged 2 to 10 in good health and CMV-seronegative. Sequenced: PBMCs. The genes are TRBV5-6 and TRBJ1-2; a possible D gene is TRBD1 (5 bases). The DNA for the CDR3 is TGTGCCAGCAGCTTGAGGGGTGGCTACACCTTC. It is translated as CASSLRGGYTF.